One sample yielded the 18 T cell receptor beta chains listed below, sequenced in a study of blood T cell repertoires in COVID-19. Clones were sequenced by immunoSEQ multiplex PCR, and TCRdb holds only the in-frame ones, with some missing. The data hold about 200,000 clones, with around 90% observed a single time. Sequenced: PBMCs or T cells enriched from blood (not recorded which). These receptors all stem from a woman aged 25-40 years who had recovered from COVID-19.

The rearrangement joins TRBV2 to TRBJ1-5, with TRBD1 identical over 7 bases. Germline trimming cut 6 bases from V and 3 bases from J; bases unmatched to any gene: 2. CDR3 size: 13 residues. Germline V gives CDR1 SNHLY, CDR2 FYNNEI. CDR3: CASRGQSNQPQHF. The DNA for the CDR3 is TGTGCCAGCAGGGGACAGTCCAATCAGCCCCAGCATTTT.

The rearrangement uses TRBV15 and TRBJ1-5; no firm D call. The ends were cut back, 3 bases at V and 0 bases at J, with 6 bases in the middle. The germline CDR1 and CDR2 sequences are LNHNV and YYDKDF (reference sequence). The CDR3 has 14 amino acids. CDR3 sequence (DNA): TGTGCCACCAGCAGGTCAGGTAGCAATCAGCCCCAGCATTTT. Encoded protein: CATSRSGSNQPQHF.

J is TRBJ2-2 and V is TRBV5-4, with TRBD1 identical over 9 bases. The J segment lost 6 bases and the V segment lost 4 bases, leaving 13 bases of the junction unmatched. Germline loops: CDR1 SGHNT, CDR2 YYREEE (reference sequence). The CDR3 extends over 17 amino acids. CDR3: CASSPNRDRVGAGELFF. The CDR3 DNA reads TGTGCCAGCAGCCCTAATAGGGACAGGGTTGGGGCCGGGGAGCTGTTTTTT. The entire variable domain, with the rest obtained from reference TRBV5-4 and TRBJ2-2, is as follows: ETGVTQSPTHLIKTRGQQVTLRCSSQSGHNTVSWYQQALGQGPQFIFQYYREEENGRGNFPPRFSGLQFPNYSSELNVNALELDDSALYLCASSPNRDRVGAGELFFGEGSRLTVL.

This rearrangement joins TRBV6-5 to TRBJ1-1, with no clear D. The CDR3 runs 14 residues. Germline lookup yields CDR1 MNHEY and CDR2 SVGAGI. Trimming removed 8 bases at V and 1 base at J, with 14 bases between. This CDR3 is CASRKPRGNTEAFF. For the CDR3, the DNA is TGTGCCAGCCGAAAACCTCGGGGGAACACTGAAGCTTTCTTT.

V gene TRBV7-8 combines with J gene TRBJ1-5; 7 bases fit TRBD1. Germline values: CDR1 SGHVS, CDR2 FQNEAQ. V was pared by 5 bases and J by 1 base, with 11 bases of the junction left unmatched. The CDR3 covers 17 residues. CDR3 in amino acids: CASSPIETGASNQPQHF. The CDR3, as DNA: TGTGCCAGCAGCCCTATAGAAACAGGGGCGAGCAATCAGCCCCAGCATTTT.

V usage is TRBV11-2 and J usage is TRBJ1-1; 7 bases map to TRBD1. Germline-derived CDR1 and CDR2 are SGHAT and FQNNGV. The CDR3 has 14 residues. The V gene end was trimmed by 2 bases and the J gene end by 6 bases; junction bases not matched to a gene: 6. The CDR3 reads CASSLTYGTAEAFF. CDR3 DNA sequence: TGTGCCAGCAGCTTAACGTACGGGACAGCTGAAGCTTTCTTT.

The chain combines TRBV18 with TRBJ1-5; D unclear. The V gene's germline CDR1 is KGHSH and CDR2 LQKENI. The ends were cut back, 5 bases at V and 2 bases at J, with 7 bases in the middle. The CDR3 has 13 amino acids. In DNA, the CDR3 is TGTGCCAGCTCATCAGGCGGCAATCAGCCCCAGCATTTT. Translating gives CASSSGGNQPQHF. The variable domain in full, completed from reference TRBV18 and TRBJ1-5, reads NAGVMQNPRHLVRRRGQEARLRCSPMKGHSHVYWYRQLPEEGLKFMVYLQKENIIDESGMPKERFSAEFPKEGPSILRIQQVVRGDSAAYFCASSSGGNQPQHFGDGTRLSIL.

In its sample, this clone was seen a few times. The V gene is TRBV19, the J gene TRBJ1-1; 7 bases are a match to TRBD1. V dropped 7 bases and J dropped 1; count of bases not matched to a gene: 6. CDR3 length: 14 residues. Germline assignment: CDR1 LNHDA and CDR2 SQIVND (reference sequence). The CDR3, as DNA: TGTGCCAGTAAAGAACAGGGGCCGAACACTGAAGCTTTCTTT. It encodes CASKEQGPNTEAFF.

This clone was recorded only once. The chain joins TRBV6-1 to TRBJ1-2; D uncertain. This CDR3 contains 13 residues. Germline V lookup: CDR1 MNHNS, CDR2 SASEGT. The V end was cut by 1 base, the J end by 8 bases, with 11 bases between. CDR3 coding DNA: TGTGCCAGCAGTGAAGGTATCCACAAGGGCTACACCTTC. Residues: CASSEGIHKGYTF.

V gene TRBV7-8 combines with J gene TRBJ1-1; D ambiguous. This CDR3 has 14 amino acids. V was shortened by 1 base and J by 2 bases, with 8 bases between the two germline ends. CDR1 SGHVS and CDR2 FQNEAQ come from the germline V gene. The CDR3 sequence is CASSLVSVNTEAFF. For the CDR3, the DNA is TGTGCCAGCAGCTTAGTTTCGGTTAACACTGAAGCTTTCTTT.

The CDR3 DNA reads TGTGCCAGTAGTATGTTGGGGAGTGGGTCCGGAGAGACCCAGTACTTC. It encodes CASSMLGSGSGETQYF. V gene TRBV19 combines with J gene TRBJ2-5; TRBD2 is a possible D gene (5 bases). This CDR3 contains 16 residues. Germline values: CDR1 LNHDA, CDR2 SQIVND (reference sequence). Trimming left V 3 bases short and J 4 bases short, with 18 bases between. Using reference TRBV19 and TRBJ2-5 for the parts outside the CDR3, the full variable domain is DGGITQSPKYLFRKEGQNVTLSCEQNLNHDAMYWYRQDPGQGLRLIYYSQIVNDFQKGDIAEGYSVSREKKESFPLTVTSAQKNPTAFYLCASSMLGSGSGETQYFGPGTRLLVL.

V gene TRBV7-2 combines with J gene TRBJ1-1, with 9 positions matching TRBD1. The CDR3 contains 16 residues. With V trimmed by 2 bases and J by 0 bases, 4 bases remained unmatched. From germline, CDR1 is SGHTA and CDR2 FQGNSA. The CDR3 region is CASSLLRDRVNTEAFF. CDR3 DNA: TGTGCCAGCAGCTTATTACGGGACAGGGTGAACACTGAAGCTTTCTTT.

The V call is TRBV19, the J call TRBJ2-2; TRBD1 is a possible D gene (5 bases). Germline CDR1 LNHDA, CDR2 SQIVND (reference sequence). The CDR3 loop spans 15 amino acids. V was pared by 3 bases and J by 4 bases, with 12 bases between. As DNA, the CDR3 is TGTGCCAGTAGTATGGGGCAAATCGGCACCGGGGAGCTGTTTTTT. Its translation: CASSMGQIGTGELFF.

This clone has more than one count but fewer than ten. The J gene is TRBJ1-5, the V gene TRBV29-1, with 8 nucleotides matching TRBD1. J gave up 0 bases and V 5 bases, and 0 bases lay outside the gene matches. Germline CDR1 reads SQVTM; CDR2 reads ANQGSEA. CDR3 size: 13 residues. CDR3 sequence: CSVQGASNQPQHF. The CDR3, as DNA: TGCAGCGTTCAGGGGGCTAGCAATCAGCCCCAGCATTTT.

This clone has a single count. This chain uses TRBV4-1 with TRBJ2-2; 7 bases fit TRBD2. This CDR3 comprises 17 residues. In germline, CDR1 is MGHRA, CDR2 YSYEKL. Losses at the gene ends were 0 bases for V and 4 bases for J; bases not matched to a gene: 8. The CDR3 DNA reads as TGCGCCAGCAGCCAAGAAGAGGATAGCGGGCGCACCGGGGAGCTGTTTTTT. Amino acids: CASSQEEDSGRTGELFF.

This clone was detected a few times. This chain joins TRBV19 and TRBJ1-5; D is possibly TRBD1 (5 bases). The CDR3 sequence is 14 residues long. Trimming removed 3 bases at V and 3 bases at J, with 9 bases between. Germline V gives CDR1 LNHDA, CDR2 SQIVND (reference sequence). CDR3 sequence (DNA): TGTGCCAGTAGTATCGGAGGGGCCAATCAGCCCCAGCATTTT. Its protein is CASSIGGANQPQHF. Together with reference TRBV19 and TRBJ1-5, the CDR3 gives the full variable domain: DGGITQSPKYLFRKEGQNVTLSCEQNLNHDAMYWYRQDPGQGLRLIYYSQIVNDFQKGDIAEGYSVSREKKESFPLTVTSAQKNPTAFYLCASSIGGANQPQHFGDGTRLSIL.

This clone has just one count. The chain carries TRBV11-3 and TRBJ2-1; TRBD2 matches at 9 bases. The CDR3 loop spans 16 amino acids. The germline CDR1 and CDR2 sequences are SGHNT and YENEEA. Losses at the gene ends were 3 bases for V and 3 bases for J; bases not matched to a gene: 6. The CDR3: CASSFMTSGNYNEQFF. The CDR3 region has the DNA TGTGCCAGCAGCTTCATGACTAGCGGCAACTACAATGAGCAGTTCTTC.

V and J are TRBV4-2 and TRBJ2-1; D might be TRBD2 (7 bases). The V end was cut by 2 bases, the J end by 4 bases, with 15 bases between. CDR3 size: 16 residues. Germline CDR1 reads LGHNA; CDR2 reads YNFKEQ. CDR3 nucleotide sequence: TGTGCCAGCAGCCAACGGGGGGCCCCTAGTTACAATGAGCAGTTCTTC. As protein: CASSQRGAPSYNEQFF.